This entry lists 20 T cell receptor beta chains sequenced from one sample in a study of cytomegalovirus exposure and HLA in healthy donors. PCR used 60 Vbeta primers and 13 Jbeta primers. Assay: immunoSEQ multiplex PCR; the TCRdb copy retains only in-frame clones and omits some. Here the sample spans 250,000 or so clones, about 84% being singletons. The material sequenced was PBMCs. The receptors here all came from a human donor in good health.

This clone was observed once. The rearrangement uses TRBV2 and TRBJ2-1; D perhaps matches TRBD2 (5 bases). Trimming took 6 bases from V and 8 from J, leaving 11 bases between them. This CDR3 region has 12 residues. In germline, CDR1 is SNHLY, CDR2 FYNNEI. CDR3 region: CASRPDGDEQFF. The CDR3 DNA is TGTGCCAGCAGGCCCGACGGGGATGAGCAGTTCTTC.

V gene TRBV5-1 combines with J gene TRBJ2-7, with 8 bases that match TRBD1. This CDR3 is built from 14 residues. V gave up 2 bases and J gave up 5 bases; unmatched junction bases: 6. The germline V gene encodes CDR1 SGHRS and CDR2 YFSETQ. The CDR3 loop reads CASSFDRGSNEQYF. The CDR3 nucleotides are TGCGCCAGCAGCTTCGACAGGGGATCCAACGAGCAGTACTTC.

This chain uses TRBV9 with TRBJ1-3, with 7 bases identical to TRBD1. The CDR3 runs to 15 residues. Trimming at V came to 2 bases and at J to 0 bases, leaving 2 bases not matched to a gene. Germline V lookup: CDR1 SGDLS, CDR2 YYNGEE. CDR3 protein: CASSVGTVSGNTIYF. In nucleotides, the CDR3 is TGTGCCAGCAGCGTGGGGACAGTCTCTGGAAACACCATATATTTT.

This clone was recorded a few times. The V and J genes are TRBV5-1 and TRBJ2-3; tentative D call: TRBD1 (6 bases). Germline V CDR1 and CDR2: SGHRS, YFSETQ. The CDR3 totals 15 residues. Trimming left V 0 bases short and J 7 bases short, with 15 bases between. The chain's CDR3 is CASSLAWGRSHTQYF. CDR3 nucleotide sequence: TGCGCCAGCAGCTTGGCGTGGGGGCGCAGCCATACGCAGTATTTT.

The CDR3 loop is CASSLDFPSGSPLGGYEQFF. The CDR3 region has the DNA TGTGCCAGCAGCTTAGATTTCCCCAGCGGGAGTCCCCTGGGGGGCTATGAGCAGTTCTTC. This rearrangement joins TRBV13 to TRBJ2-1; 8 positions agree with TRBD2. The CDR3 extends over 20 amino acids. The germline gives CDR1 PRHDT, CDR2 FYEKMQ (reference sequence). The trim removed 1 base at V and 8 bases at J, leaving 22 bases unmatched. Based on the CDR3 plus reference TRBV13 and TRBJ2-1, the full variable domain is AAGVIQSPRHLIKEKRETATLKCYPIPRHDTVYWYQQGPGQDPQFLISFYEKMQSDKGSIPDRFSAQQFSDYHSELNMSSLELGDSALYFCASSLDFPSGSPLGGYEQFFGPGTRLTVL.

The chain links TRBV5-1 to TRBJ2-2; 7 nucleotides agree with TRBD1. V lost 4 bases, J lost 4 bases, and 7 bases stayed unmatched. CDR1 and CDR2 (germline): SGHRS, YFSETQ. The CDR3 runs 15 residues. As DNA, the CDR3 is TGCGCCAGCAGCAAATCGGGACAGAGCACCGGGGAGCTGTTTTTT. Protein product: CASSKSGQSTGELFF. The full variable domain, rest sourced from reference TRBV5-1 and TRBJ2-2, is KAGVTQTPRYLIKTRGQQVTLSCSPISGHRSVSWYQQTPGQGLQFLFEYFSETQRNKGNFPGRFSGRQFSNSRSEMNVSTLELGDSALYLCASSKSGQSTGELFFGEGSRLTVL.

The CDR3 DNA is TGTGCCATCAGTGAGAAGGACATTACCTACGAGCAGTACTTC. Residues: CAISEKDITYEQYF. The chain joins TRBV10-3 to TRBJ2-7, with D possibly matching TRBD1 (5 bases). CDR1 and CDR2 (germline): ENHRY, SYGVKD. Trimming removed 2 bases at V and 2 bases at J, with 10 bases between. The CDR3 loop spans 14 amino acids.

This clone was seen a single time. V gene TRBV7-2 combines with J gene TRBJ2-3; D perhaps matches TRBD2 (7 bases). Trimming removed 5 bases from V and 3 bases from J, with 21 bases in between. CDR1 and CDR2 (germline): SGHTA, FQGNSA. This CDR3 comprises 17 residues. The CDR3 loop reads CASSLRGGRSLTDTQYF. CDR3 bases: TGTGCCAGCAGCCTAAGGGGGGGGCGGAGCCTTACAGATACGCAGTATTTT.

The chain joins TRBV28 to TRBJ1-5; D uncertain. V lost 5 bases and J 4 bases, leaving 12 bases between the germline ends. Germline lookup yields CDR1 MDHEN and CDR2 SYDVKM. This CDR3 has 14 residues. CDR3 sequence: CASSPLERNQPQHF. The DNA for the CDR3 is TGTGCCAGCAGTCCTCTGGAGAGAAATCAGCCCCAGCATTTT.

V and J are TRBV2 and TRBJ1-2; TRBD1 aligns across 7 bases. Germline assignment: CDR1 SNHLY and CDR2 FYNNEI. The CDR3 runs to 15 residues. The junction had 10 bases not matched to a gene; V was cut back by 5 bases and J by 4 bases. CDR3 sequence: CASSTTGSYAYGYTF. DNA of the CDR3: TGTGCCAGCAGTACGACAGGGTCCTACGCCTATGGCTACACCTTC.

V usage is TRBV7-8 and J usage is TRBJ2-3; TRBD2 matches 11 bases. Germline values: CDR1 SGHVS, CDR2 FQNEAQ. The CDR3 loop spans 17 amino acids. V trimming: 4 bases; J trimming: 4 bases; junction bases outside the gene matches: 10. The CDR3 nucleotides are TGTGCCAGCAGCTCAAGCGTACTAGCGGGAGCGTCAGATACGCAGTATTTT. It translates to CASSSSVLAGASDTQYF.

This clone has more than one count but fewer than ten. This sequence joins TRBV5-1 and TRBJ1-2; 8 bases are a match to TRBD1. Germline V CDR1 and CDR2: SGHRS, YFSETQ. The CDR3 has 14 amino acids. V lost 4 bases and J lost 6; bases outside the gene matches: 8. CDR3 DNA sequence: TGCGCCAGCAGCCCCAGGACAGGGAGGAATGGCTACACCTTC. Protein sequence: CASSPRTGRNGYTF.

V and J are TRBV4-2 and TRBJ2-3, with TRBD1 as a possible D gene (6 bases). The germline CDR1 and CDR2 sequences are LGHNA and YNFKEQ. The CDR3 is 16 amino acids. The germline V and J ends were trimmed by 2 bases and 4 bases, with 16 bases remaining between them. This chain's CDR3 is CASSQRQGQGADTQYF. The CDR3, as DNA: TGTGCCAGCAGCCAACGGCAGGGGCAGGGTGCAGATACGCAGTATTTT.

This clone was observed once. V gene TRBV9 combines with J gene TRBJ2-1, with D maybe TRBD1 (6 bases). The germline gives CDR1 SGDLS, CDR2 YYNGEE. Trimming left V 0 bases short and J 1 base short, with 14 bases between. The CDR3 is 17 amino acids. This chain's CDR3 is CASSVGDGRGSYNEQFF. The CDR3 DNA follows: TGTGCCAGCAGCGTAGGGGACGGCAGGGGTTCCTACAATGAGCAGTTCTTC.

DNA of the CDR3: TGCAGTGCCCCCCTCACAGGGGGGTGGTACTTC. It translates to CSAPLTGGWYF. This chain uses TRBV20-1 with TRBJ2-7; 8 bases agree with TRBD1. The CDR3 contains 11 residues. In germline, CDR1 is DFQATT, CDR2 SNEGSKA (reference sequence). The ends lost 6 bases at V and 12 bases at J; junction bases unmatched: 10.

This chain links TRBV30 with TRBJ2-3, with 9 bases matching TRBD2. The germline gives CDR1 GTSNPN, CDR2 SVGIG (reference sequence). The CDR3 length is 14 residues. The V and J ends lost 3 bases and 5 bases, in that order; junction bases with no gene match: 6. The CDR3 loop is CAWRVAGVIDTQYF. The CDR3 DNA reads as TGTGCCTGGAGGGTAGCGGGAGTAATAGATACGCAGTATTTT.

The chain carries TRBV18 and TRBJ2-3; TRBD1 matches 8 bases. V lost 3 bases and J lost 2; bases outside the gene matches: 4. The CDR3 sequence is 15 residues long. Germline V gives CDR1 KGHSH, CDR2 LQKENI. In nucleotides, the CDR3 is TGTGCCAGCTCACCCTCGACAGGGGCCACAGATACGCAGTATTTT. It is translated as CASSPSTGATDTQYF.

V is TRBV4-1 and J is TRBJ2-1, with a possible D match to TRBD1 (5 bases). The germline gives CDR1 MGHRA, CDR2 YSYEKL. The CDR3 runs to 14 residues. V shed 4 bases and J shed 4 bases, with 11 bases lying between them. The CDR3 here is CASSPVDSYNEQFF. CDR3 coding DNA: TGCGCCAGCAGCCCTGTAGACAGTTACAATGAGCAGTTCTTC.

This sequence joins TRBV5-6 and TRBJ2-1, with 7 positions matching TRBD2. Germline V gives CDR1 SGHDT, CDR2 YYEEEE. The CDR3 contains 17 residues. V lost 5 bases to trimming and J lost 4 bases; unmatched junction nucleotides: 15. The DNA of the CDR3 is TGTGCCAGCAGACTTACAATGACTCCGGGGGGTTACAATGAGCAGTTCTTC. Protein sequence: CASRLTMTPGGYNEQFF.

In this sample, this clone turned up a few times. CDR3 nucleotides: TGTGCCATCAGTGAGCGGAGAAACTACGAGCAGTACTTC. Translating it yields CAISERRNYEQYF. The chain combines TRBV10-3 with TRBJ2-7; no clear D gene. The V gene's germline CDR1 is ENHRY and CDR2 SYGVKD. Trimming took off 2 bases at V and 3 bases at J, with 8 bases between the two ends. This CDR3 has 13 amino acids.